The 2 T cell receptor beta chains below come from one sample, sequenced in a study of T cell changes during pregnancy in multiple sclerosis. Generated by immunoSEQ multiplex PCR, the TCRdb table keeps only in-frame clones and is missing some. This table holds some 42,000 clones, about 90% found once. This sample comprised CD4+ T cells from peripheral blood mononuclear cells, obtained after pregnancy. These receptors originate from a female donor with multiple sclerosis, enrolled in a pregnancy study.

The chain recombines TRBV18 with TRBJ1-3, with 7 bases aligning to TRBD1. J gave up 0 bases and V 5 bases, and 10 bases lay outside the gene matches. Germline V gene lookup returns CDR1 KGHSH and CDR2 LQKENI. This CDR3 is built from 17 residues. Here the CDR3 DNA reads TGTGCCAGCTCAACGACCGGGACAGCCAGCTCTGGAAACACCATATATTTT. This translates into CASSTTGTASSGNTIYF.

The chain uses TRBV7-8 and TRBJ2-5; D perhaps matches TRBD2 (7 bases). CDR3 length: 19 amino acids. Germline CDR1 is SGHVS and CDR2 is FQNEAQ. The V and J ends lost 5 bases and 1 base respectively, with 26 bases between them. CDR3 protein: CASSLPGGIWRGGQETQYF. The CDR3 region has the DNA TGTGCCAGCAGCCTCCCCGGGGGTATTTGGAGGGGGGGCCAAGAGACCCAGTACTTC.